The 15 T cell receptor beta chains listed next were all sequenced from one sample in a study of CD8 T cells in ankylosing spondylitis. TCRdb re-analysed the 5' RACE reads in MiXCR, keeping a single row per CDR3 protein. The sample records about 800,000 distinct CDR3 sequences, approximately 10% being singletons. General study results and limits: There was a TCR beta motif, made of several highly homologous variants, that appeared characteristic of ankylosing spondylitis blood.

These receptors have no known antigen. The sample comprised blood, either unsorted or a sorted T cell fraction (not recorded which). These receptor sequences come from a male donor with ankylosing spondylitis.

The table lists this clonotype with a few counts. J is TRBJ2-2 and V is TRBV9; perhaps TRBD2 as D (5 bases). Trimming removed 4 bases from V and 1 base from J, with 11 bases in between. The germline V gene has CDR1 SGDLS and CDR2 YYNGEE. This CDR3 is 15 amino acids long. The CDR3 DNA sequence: TGTGCCAGCAGCCCGAGCGAGGGGAACACCGGGGAGCTGTTTTTT. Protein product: CASSPSEGNTGELFF.

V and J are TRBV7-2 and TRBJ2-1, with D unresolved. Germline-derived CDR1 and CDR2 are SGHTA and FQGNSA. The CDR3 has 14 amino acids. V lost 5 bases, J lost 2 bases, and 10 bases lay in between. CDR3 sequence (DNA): TGTGCCAGCAGCGACTGGGGTACCTACAATGAGCAGTTCTTC. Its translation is CASSDWGTYNEQFF.

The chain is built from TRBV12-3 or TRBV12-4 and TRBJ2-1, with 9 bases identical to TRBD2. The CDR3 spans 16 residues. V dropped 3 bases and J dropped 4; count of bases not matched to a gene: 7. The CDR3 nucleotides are TGTGCCAGCAGTTTGACGACTAGCGGTTTTTACAATGAGCAGTTCTTC. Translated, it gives CASSLTTSGFYNEQFF.

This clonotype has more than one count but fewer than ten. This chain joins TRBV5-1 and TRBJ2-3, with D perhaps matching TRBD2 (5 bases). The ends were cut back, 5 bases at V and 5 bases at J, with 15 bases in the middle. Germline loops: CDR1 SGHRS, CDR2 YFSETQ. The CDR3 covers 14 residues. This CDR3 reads CASSPGVTQDTQYF. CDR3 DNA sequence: TGCGCCAGCAGTCCCGGGGTTACACAAGATACGCAGTATTTT.

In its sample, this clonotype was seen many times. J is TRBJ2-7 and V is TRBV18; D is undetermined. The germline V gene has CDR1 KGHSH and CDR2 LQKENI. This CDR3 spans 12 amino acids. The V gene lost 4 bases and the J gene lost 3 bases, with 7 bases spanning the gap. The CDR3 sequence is CASSHNLYEQYF. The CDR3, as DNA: TGTGCCAGCTCACACAATCTCTACGAGCAGTACTTC.

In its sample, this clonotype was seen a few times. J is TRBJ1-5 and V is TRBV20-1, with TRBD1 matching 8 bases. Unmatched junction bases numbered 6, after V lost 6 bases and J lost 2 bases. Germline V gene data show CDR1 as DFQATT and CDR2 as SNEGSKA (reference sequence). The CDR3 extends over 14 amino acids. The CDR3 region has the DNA TGCAGTGCCGGACAGGGAAGCGGCAATCAGCCCCAGCATTTT. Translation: CSAGQGSGNQPQHF.

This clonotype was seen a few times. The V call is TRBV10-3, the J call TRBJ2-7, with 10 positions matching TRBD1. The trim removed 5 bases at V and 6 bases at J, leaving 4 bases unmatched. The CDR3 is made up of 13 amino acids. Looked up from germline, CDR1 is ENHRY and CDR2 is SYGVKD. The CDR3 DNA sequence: TGTGCCATCAGTTATGGACAGGGGGGCGAGCAGTACTTC. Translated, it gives CAISYGQGGEQYF.

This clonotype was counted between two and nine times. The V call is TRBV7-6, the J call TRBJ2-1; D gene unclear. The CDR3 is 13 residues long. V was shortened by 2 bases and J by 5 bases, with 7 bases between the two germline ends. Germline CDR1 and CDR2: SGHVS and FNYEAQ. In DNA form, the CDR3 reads TGTGCCAGCAGCTTAATCAGAAACAATGAGCAGTTCTTC. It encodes CASSLIRNNEQFF.

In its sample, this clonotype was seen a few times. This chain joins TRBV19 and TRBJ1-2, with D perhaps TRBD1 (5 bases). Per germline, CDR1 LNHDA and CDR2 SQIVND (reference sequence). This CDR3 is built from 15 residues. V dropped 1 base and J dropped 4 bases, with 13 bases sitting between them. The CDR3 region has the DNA TGTGCCAGTAGTATAGTTCCTCCAAGGGGCTATGGCTACACCTTC. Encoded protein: CASSIVPPRGYGYTF. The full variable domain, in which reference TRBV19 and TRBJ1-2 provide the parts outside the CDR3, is DGGITQSPKYLFRKEGQNVTLSCEQNLNHDAMYWYRQDPGQGLRLIYYSQIVNDFQKGDIAEGYSVSREKKESFPLTVTSAQKNPTAFYLCASSIVPPRGYGYTFGSGTRLTVV.

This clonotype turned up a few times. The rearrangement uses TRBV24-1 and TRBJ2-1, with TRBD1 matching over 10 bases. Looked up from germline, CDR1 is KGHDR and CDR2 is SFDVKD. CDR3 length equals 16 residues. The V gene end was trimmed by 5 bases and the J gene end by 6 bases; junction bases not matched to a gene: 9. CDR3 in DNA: TGTGCCACCAGTGGAAGGATAAGGGACAGGGGCAATGAGCAGTTCTTC. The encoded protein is CATSGRIRDRGNEQFF.

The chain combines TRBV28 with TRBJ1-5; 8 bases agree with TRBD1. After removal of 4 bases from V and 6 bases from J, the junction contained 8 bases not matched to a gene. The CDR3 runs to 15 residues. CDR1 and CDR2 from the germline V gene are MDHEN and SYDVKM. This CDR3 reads CASSSGQGEVQPQHF. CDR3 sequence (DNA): TGTGCCAGCAGTTCAGGACAGGGTGAGGTTCAGCCCCAGCATTTT.

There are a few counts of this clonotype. The CDR3: CASSVASTSGGANTQYF. In DNA, the CDR3 is TGCGCCAGCAGCGTTGCCTCCACTAGCGGGGGGGCAAATACGCAGTATTTT. The chain uses TRBV5-1 and TRBJ2-3; 13 bases agree with TRBD2. The V gene's germline CDR1 is SGHRS and CDR2 YFSETQ. The CDR3 is 17 amino acids. Trimming at V came to 4 bases and at J to 7 bases, leaving 12 bases not matched to a gene.

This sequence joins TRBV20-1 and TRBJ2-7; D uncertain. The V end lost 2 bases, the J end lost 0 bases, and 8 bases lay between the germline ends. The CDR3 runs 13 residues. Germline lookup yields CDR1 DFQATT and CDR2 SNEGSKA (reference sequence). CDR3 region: CSARLGSSYEQYF. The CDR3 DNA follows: TGCAGTGCTAGATTAGGCAGCTCCTACGAGCAGTACTTC.

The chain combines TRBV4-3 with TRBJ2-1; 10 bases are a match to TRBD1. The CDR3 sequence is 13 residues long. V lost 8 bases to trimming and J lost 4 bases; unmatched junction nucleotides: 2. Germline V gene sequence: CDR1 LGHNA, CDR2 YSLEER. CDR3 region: CASRDRGYNEQFF. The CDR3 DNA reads TGCGCCAGCCGGGACAGGGGTTACAATGAGCAGTTCTTC.

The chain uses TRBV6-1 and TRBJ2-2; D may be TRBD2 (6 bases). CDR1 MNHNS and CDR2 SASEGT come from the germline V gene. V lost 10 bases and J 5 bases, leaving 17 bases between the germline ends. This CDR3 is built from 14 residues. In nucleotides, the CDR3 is TGTGCCACTGGCCGGTGGAGGGCTACCGGGGAGCTGTTTTTT. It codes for CATGRWRATGELFF.